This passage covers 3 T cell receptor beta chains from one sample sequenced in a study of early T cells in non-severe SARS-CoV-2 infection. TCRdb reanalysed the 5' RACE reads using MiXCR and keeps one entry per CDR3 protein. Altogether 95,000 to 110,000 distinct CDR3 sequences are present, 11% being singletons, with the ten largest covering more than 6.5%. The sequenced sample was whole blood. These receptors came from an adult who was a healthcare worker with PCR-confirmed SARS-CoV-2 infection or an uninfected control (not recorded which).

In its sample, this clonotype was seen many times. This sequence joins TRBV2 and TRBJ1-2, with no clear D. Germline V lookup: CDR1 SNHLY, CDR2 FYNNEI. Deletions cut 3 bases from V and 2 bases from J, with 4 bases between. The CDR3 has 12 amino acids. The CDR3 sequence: CASSDKNYGYTF. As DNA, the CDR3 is TGTGCCAGCAGTGACAAGAACTATGGCTACACCTTC.

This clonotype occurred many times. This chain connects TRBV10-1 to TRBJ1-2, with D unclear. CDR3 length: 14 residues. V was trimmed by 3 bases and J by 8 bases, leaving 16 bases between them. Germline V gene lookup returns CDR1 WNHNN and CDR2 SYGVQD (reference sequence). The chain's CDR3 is CASSEGLREWGYTF. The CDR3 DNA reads TGCGCCAGCAGTGAAGGCTTGAGGGAATGGGGCTACACCTTC.

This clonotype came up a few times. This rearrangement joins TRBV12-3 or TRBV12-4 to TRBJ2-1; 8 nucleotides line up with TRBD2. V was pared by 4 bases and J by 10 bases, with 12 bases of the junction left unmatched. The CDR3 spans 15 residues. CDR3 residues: CASSSVGRAGWEQFF. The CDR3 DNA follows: TGTGCCAGCAGTTCGGTCGGGAGGGCCGGTTGGGAGCAGTTCTTC.